One sample yielded the 14 T cell receptor beta chains listed below, sequenced in a study of read filtering for tumor transcriptome and immune sequencing. The library was built from roughly 400 ng RNA with molecular barcoded adaptors for alpha/delta and beta/gamma chains. TCRdb called the reads again in MiXCR, with one record for every CDR3 protein. Among nearly 60,000 distinct CDR3 sequences listed, 9% to 15% were seen once. Sequenced sample: a population of CD138-negative cells sorted from bone marrow. These receptors originate from a donor at least 40 years old with multiple myeloma.

Note on this clonotype: One end of the junction varies from germline; a read error may be responsible. The V gene is TRBV7-7, the J gene TRBJ2-2; D call uncertain. The CDR3 has 14 residues. Per the germline V gene, CDR1 is SSHAT and CDR2 is FNYEAQ (reference sequence). This chain's CDR3 is CASSRSRNTGELFF. Written as DNA, the CDR3 is TGTGCTAGCAGCCGGTCTAGGAACACCGGGGAGCTGTTTTTT.

The table lists this clonotype with many counts. This rearrangement joins TRBV5-1 to TRBJ1-3; maybe TRBD1 (5 bases). This CDR3 contains 15 residues. V dropped 5 bases and J dropped 4 bases, with 16 bases sitting between them. The germline CDR1 and CDR2 sequences are SGHRS and YFSETQ. The DNA of the CDR3 is TGCGCCAGCAGGCAGGATGGGGGTTTCGGAAACACCATATATTTT. It encodes CASRQDGGFGNTIYF.

This clonotype was counted ten times or more. V usage is TRBV6-5 and J usage is TRBJ1-5, with 8 nucleotides matching TRBD1. The V gene end was trimmed by 5 bases and the J gene end by 1 base; junction bases not matched to a gene: 10. This CDR3 contains 17 residues. Germline assignment: CDR1 MNHEY and CDR2 SVGAGI. The CDR3 here is CASSPLGTGGSNQPQHF. CDR3 nucleotides: TGTGCCAGCAGTCCCCTGGGGACAGGAGGAAGCAATCAGCCCCAGCATTTT.

This clonotype was detected many times. The V call is TRBV5-1, the J call TRBJ2-6; the D gene is possibly TRBD1 (6 bases). CDR3 length: 16 amino acids. The V end was cut by 4 bases, the J end by 2 bases, with 13 bases between. Germline V gene data show CDR1 as SGHRS and CDR2 as YFSETQ. CDR3 coding DNA: TGCGCCAGCAGCACCCCCACAGGGACTGGGGCCAACGTCCTGACTTTC. Translating it yields CASSTPTGTGANVLTF.

This clonotype was detected many times. The chain links TRBV7-2 to TRBJ1-5, with 7 bases fitting TRBD1. J gave up 4 bases and V 0 bases, and 6 bases lay outside the gene matches. Germline-derived CDR1 and CDR2 are SGHTA and FQGNSA. This CDR3 has 16 residues. For the CDR3, the DNA is TGTGCCAGCAGCTTAGCTGGGACAGTATCTAATCAGCCCCAGCATTTT. This translates into CASSLAGTVSNQPQHF.

This clonotype was seen a few times. The CDR3 ends on some other residue instead of the conserved phenylalanine or tryptophan, so this is likely a read error. CDR3 DNA sequence: TGCAGTGCTAGATCGGGACAGCTCTACCTGGGTCAGCCCCAGCATTTG. It yields the protein CSARSGQLYLGQPQHL. This chain uses TRBV20-1 with TRBJ1-5; 7 bases are a match to TRBD1. Germline V gene data show CDR1 as DFQATT and CDR2 as SNEGSKA (reference sequence). CDR3 length equals 16 residues. J was trimmed by 6 bases and V by 2 bases; bases with no gene match: 13.

The chain carries TRBV6-2 or TRBV6-3 and TRBJ1-1; 7 nucleotides agree with TRBD1. The CDR3 covers 15 residues. Germline CDR1 and CDR2: MNHEY and SVGEGT. With 5 bases clipped from V and 5 bases from J, the junction kept 11 bases outside the gene matches. CDR3 sequence reads: CASSKLQGEGTEAFF. CDR3 sequence (DNA): TGTGCCAGCAGTAAACTTCAGGGGGAAGGTACTGAAGCTTTCTTT.

The sample holds a few counts of this clonotype. This sequence may be a read error, since a much larger clone differs from it by one base. The V gene is TRBV19, the J gene TRBJ1-5; 9 bases are a match to TRBD1. Germline V gives CDR1 LNHDA, CDR2 SQIVND (reference sequence). This CDR3 region has 15 residues. The CDR3 is CVTRDREYSNQPQHF. CDR3 bases: TGTGTCACCAGGGACAGGGAATATAGCAATCAGCCCCAGCATTTT.

The CDR3 DNA reads TGCAGCGTACTAAGCGGGTCAGGGAACACCGGGGAGCTGTTTTTT. It encodes CSVLSGSGNTGELFF. The chain carries TRBV29-1 and TRBJ2-2; D may be TRBD2 (6 bases). The CDR3 length is 15 residues. Trimming left V 6 bases short and J 1 base short, with 15 bases between. Germline loops: CDR1 SQVTM, CDR2 ANQGSEA.

In its sample, this clonotype was seen many times. V usage is TRBV20-1 and J usage is TRBJ1-2; D is perhaps TRBD1 (5 bases). V was cut by 2 bases and J by 5 bases, with 24 bases left in between. The length of the CDR3 is 17 residues. Germline V gene lookup returns CDR1 DFQATT and CDR2 SNEGSKA (reference sequence). In nucleotides, the CDR3 is TGCAGTGCTAGAATCCAGGGACGATCCTTCGCTCGTTATGGCTACACCTTC. The encoded protein is CSARIQGRSFARYGYTF.

Of note for this clonotype: This may stem from a read error, because a much larger clone lies one nucleotide away. This sequence joins TRBV6-5 and TRBJ1-5, with 7 positions matching TRBD1. Germline loops: CDR1 MNHEY, CDR2 SVGAGI. The CDR3 has 15 residues. The CDR3 DNA sequence: TGTGCCAGCAGCGAGACAGGGCCCCTCTATCAGCCCCGGCATTTT. It specifies CASSETGPLYQPRHF.

The genes are TRBV11-2 and TRBJ2-5, with 7 nucleotides matching TRBD1. In germline, CDR1 is SGHAT, CDR2 FQNNGV. This CDR3 comprises 16 residues. Unmatched junction bases numbered 10, after V lost 5 bases and J lost 1 base. CDR3 sequence (DNA): TGTGCCAGCAGCATAGGGACAGACTCTTTCCAAGAGACCCAGTACTTC. It translates to CASSIGTDSFQETQYF.

This clonotype was observed a few times. The chain has TRBV4-1 and TRBJ2-4, with 10 bases matching TRBD2. Per the germline V gene, CDR1 is MGHRA and CDR2 is YSYEKL. The V gene end was trimmed by 4 bases and the J gene end by 0 bases; junction bases not matched to a gene: 12. This CDR3 has 19 amino acids. The CDR3 sequence: CASSPGLASPGLAKNIQYF. The CDR3, as DNA: TGCGCCAGCAGCCCGGGACTAGCGTCCCCCGGGCTAGCCAAAAACATTCAGTACTTC.

This clonotype has at least ten counts. The V gene is TRBV12-3 or TRBV12-4, the J gene TRBJ1-5; D might be TRBD1 (6 bases). V was clipped by 5 bases and J by 7 bases, with 18 bases between them. This CDR3 has 15 residues. This CDR3 reads CASSPRGGVGQPQHF. The CDR3 nucleotides are TGTGCCAGCAGTCCCAGGGGAGGGGTCGGGCAGCCCCAGCATTTT.